The source of this TCR beta chain is a study of Ad26.COV2.S vaccination and SARS-CoV-2 variants. The treatment: over 15 received Ad26.COV2.S at low or high dose, single or two shots; 5 received placebo; per-sample allocation not given. On day 63 after the first injection, vaccine and placebo recipients gave samples. V lost 3 bases and J 0 bases, leaving 10 bases between the germline ends. The CDR3 spans 15 residues. The germline gives CDR1 KGHDR, CDR2 SFDVKD. Clones were read by immunoSEQ multiplex PCR, and TCRdb kept only the in-frame ones, dropping some. The sample holds about 350,000 clones, 65% to 90% seen once.

This chain joins TRBV24-1 and TRBJ2-5; weak D call: TRBD2 (5 bases). This TCR derives from a person aged 18-65 years who received the Ad26.COV2.S COVID-19 vaccine or a placebo. Here the sequenced sample was peripheral blood, taken in a trial of Ad26.COV2.S vaccine versus placebo. This CDR3 reads CATSDPRGHQETQYF. The CDR3 DNA reads TGTGCCACCAGTGATCCCCGAGGGCACCAAGAGACCCAGTACTTC.